A single sample gave rise to the 17 T cell receptor beta chains below, sequenced in a study of breast tumors, draining lymph nodes, adjacent tissues. Axillary draining lymph nodes of breast cancer patients supplied the node samples. TCRdb recomputed calls from the multiplex PCR reads with MiXCR, one row per CDR3 protein. Counted here are under 250,000 distinct CDR3 sequences, roughly 32% occurring once; the ten biggest clones make up just over 1.4%. The specimen was axillary lymph node tissue. Receptors were obtained from a female donor with breast cancer. Some clones in this sample may be carry-over from other donors' samples.

On this clonotype itself: A much larger clone sits a single nucleotide away, making a read error possible. The rearrangement links TRBV19 to TRBJ2-2; 10 bases are a match to TRBD2. With 9 bases clipped from V and 9 bases from J, the junction kept 16 bases outside the gene matches. The CDR3 runs to 16 residues. Germline V CDR1 and CDR2: LNHDA, SQIVND (reference sequence). The CDR3 loop reads CASRASGRAGSRELFF. For the CDR3, the DNA is TGTGCCAGCAGGGCCAGCGGGAGGGCCGGGTCCCGGGAGCTGTTTTTT.

This clonotype was found many times. This rearrangement joins TRBV29-1 to TRBJ1-4, with TRBD1 as a possible D gene (5 bases). The CDR3 spans 14 residues. Trimming pared 4 bases from V and 7 bases from J, leaving 16 bases between. Germline CDR1 and CDR2: SQVTM and ANQGSEA. The CDR3 coding sequence is TGCAGCGTTGGAGTCCCAGGGTGGGGTGAAAAACTGTTTTTT. Translation gives CSVGVPGWGEKLFF.

At least ten counts were recorded for this clonotype. The CDR3 here is CATSSDRSSYNSPLHF. The CDR3 DNA is TGTGCCACCAGCAGTGACAGGAGCTCCTATAATTCACCCCTCCACTTT. The chain links TRBV15 to TRBJ1-6, with D perhaps TRBD1 (6 bases). CDR1 LNHNV and CDR2 YYDKDF come from the germline V gene (reference sequence). V shed 3 bases and J shed 0 bases, with 9 bases lying between them. The CDR3 totals 16 residues.

This clonotype has ten or more counts. The J gene is TRBJ2-2, the V gene TRBV6-6; D gene unclear. Between the trimmed V and J ends, which lost 4 bases and 4 bases, there was a span of 7 bases. This CDR3 contains 13 residues. CDR1 MNHNY and CDR2 SVGAGI come from the germline V gene (reference sequence). This CDR3 reads CASSSTFTGELFF. The DNA of the CDR3 is TGTGCCAGCAGTTCGACATTCACCGGGGAGCTGTTTTTT.

To note about this clonotype: A much larger clone differs by one base, so this may be a read error. This chain links TRBV6-5 with TRBJ2-7, with TRBD2 matching 11 bases. The CDR3 consists of 17 residues. With V trimmed by 2 bases and J by 1 base, 7 bases remained unmatched. Germline-derived CDR1 and CDR2 are MNHEY and SVGAGI. The CDR3: CASSYRFSGRASYEQYF. CDR3 nucleotides: TGTGCCAGCAGTTACCGATTTAGCGGGAGGGCATCCTACGAGCAGTACTTC.

This clonotype was counted ten times or more. This chain links TRBV15 with TRBJ2-5; TRBD1 might be the D (5 bases). Germline values: CDR1 LNHNV, CDR2 YYDKDF (reference sequence). V was trimmed by 1 base and J by 5 bases, leaving 8 bases between them. The length of the CDR3 is 13 residues. The DNA of the CDR3 is TGTGCCACCAGCAGAGGGGGCGACGAGACCCAGTACTTC. Its translation: CATSRGGDETQYF.

This clonotype was recorded at least ten times. The CDR3 sequence: CASSLQGGYSNQPQHF. As DNA, the CDR3 is TGTGCCAGCAGCCTACAGGGGGGATATAGCAATCAGCCCCAGCATTTT. This chain uses TRBV6-1 with TRBJ1-5; TRBD1 matches 8 bases. The CDR3 runs to 16 residues. Germline values: CDR1 MNHNS, CDR2 SASEGT. With 6 bases clipped from V and 0 bases from J, the junction kept 7 bases outside the gene matches.

This chain joins TRBV6-6 and TRBJ2-7; 9 positions agree with TRBD2. Per the germline V gene, CDR1 is MNHNY and CDR2 is SVGAGI (reference sequence). After removal of 5 bases from V and 4 bases from J, the junction contained 12 bases not matched to a gene. CDR3 size: 16 residues. CDR3 region: CASSRRIAGAGYEQYF. CDR3 DNA: TGTGCCAGCAGTCGGCGCATAGCGGGAGCCGGGTACGAGCAGTACTTC.

This clonotype was seen at least ten times. This rearrangement joins TRBV30 to TRBJ2-2, with 8 bases aligning to TRBD2. This CDR3 has 15 residues. Trimming cost V 2 bases and J 5 bases; bases outside gene matches: 7. The germline V gene has CDR1 GTSNPN and CDR2 SVGIG (reference sequence). The CDR3 bases are TGTGCCTGGAGTAACAGCGGGAGAGAAACCGGGGAGCTGTTTTTT. It yields the protein CAWSNSGRETGELFF.

This clonotype showed up many times. CDR3 DNA sequence: TGTGCCAGCAGCAACGGACTAGTGGCGACCCAGTACTTC. Protein product: CASSNGLVATQYF. The chain joins TRBV3-1 to TRBJ2-5; 7 positions agree with TRBD2. There are 13 residues in the CDR3. The J segment lost 7 bases and the V segment lost 5 bases, leaving 7 bases of the junction unmatched. Germline values: CDR1 LGHDT, CDR2 YNNKEL (reference sequence).

CDR3 nucleotide sequence: TGTGCCGACCGACGGGGGAATGAAAAACTGTTTTTT. It is translated as CADRRGNEKLFF. The V gene is TRBV2, the J gene TRBJ1-4; TRBD1 is a possible D gene (5 bases). The germline V and J ends were trimmed by 11 bases and 5 bases, with 12 bases remaining between them. This CDR3 spans 12 amino acids. Germline CDR1 and CDR2: SNHLY and FYNNEI. The variable domain in full, with the rest retrieved from reference TRBV2 and TRBJ1-4, is EPEVTQTPSHQVTQMGQEVILRCVPISNHLYFYWYRQILGQKVEFLVSFYNNEISEKSEIFDDQFSVERPDGSNFTLKIRSTKLEDSAMYFCADRRGNEKLFFGSGTQLSVL.

This clonotype has a count of ten or more. The CDR3 DNA follows: TGTGCCAGCAGCGTAGTTGTAGCGGGAGGGTACAATGAGCAGTTCTTC. The encoded protein is CASSVVVAGGYNEQFF. The chain has TRBV9 and TRBJ2-1; 11 bases fit TRBD2. The J segment lost 4 bases and the V segment lost 0 bases, leaving 3 bases of the junction unmatched. The germline CDR1 and CDR2 sequences are SGDLS and YYNGEE. This CDR3 has 16 amino acids.

The chain employs TRBV2 and TRBJ1-1, with 10 bases matching TRBD1. With 10 bases clipped from V and 0 bases from J, the junction kept 14 bases outside the gene matches. The CDR3 is made up of 17 amino acids. In germline, CDR1 is SNHLY, CDR2 FYNNEI. This chain's CDR3 is CAIYPGQGFGMNTEAFF. DNA of the CDR3: TGTGCCATTTATCCGGGACAGGGGTTCGGCATGAACACTGAAGCTTTCTTT.

On this clonotype: A much larger clone sits a single nucleotide away, making a read error possible. The rearrangement joins TRBV20-1 to TRBJ2-5, with 7 bases matching TRBD2. This CDR3 is 15 amino acids long. Germline V lookup: CDR1 DFQATT, CDR2 SNEGSKA (reference sequence). In nucleotides, the CDR3 is TGCAGTGCTAGAGTTGGGGCGGGAGTTTTAGAGACCCAGCACTTC. As protein: CSARVGAGVLETQHF.

This clonotype was observed at least ten times. The gene calls are TRBV5-5 and TRBJ1-2; no clear D. This CDR3 is 12 amino acids long. Trimming removed 1 base from V and 5 bases from J, with 6 bases in between. Germline loops: CDR1 SGHKS, CDR2 YYEKEE (reference sequence). As DNA, the CDR3 is TGTGCCAGCAGCTTGATGGAATATGGCTACACCTTC. Encoded protein: CASSLMEYGYTF.

This clonotype showed up many times. The chain carries TRBV6-2 or TRBV6-3 and TRBJ2-1; 10 nucleotides agree with TRBD1. Germline CDR1 is MNHEY and CDR2 is SVGEGT. The CDR3 length is 13 residues. After removal of 5 bases from V and 10 bases from J, the junction contained 5 bases not matched to a gene. CDR3 coding DNA: TGTGCCAGCAGTCACGGGACAGGGGTCGAGCAGTTCTTC. Translated, it gives CASSHGTGVEQFF.

Ten or more counts support this clonotype. This chain connects TRBV7-3 to TRBJ2-7; 10 bases match TRBD1. The CDR3 length is 14 residues. The germline V gene encodes CDR1 SGHTA and CDR2 FQGTGA. V lost 5 bases to trimming and J lost 3 bases; unmatched junction nucleotides: 4. CDR3 loop: CASSHGTGDYEQYF. The CDR3 DNA is TGTGCCAGCAGCCATGGGACAGGGGACTACGAGCAGTACTTC.